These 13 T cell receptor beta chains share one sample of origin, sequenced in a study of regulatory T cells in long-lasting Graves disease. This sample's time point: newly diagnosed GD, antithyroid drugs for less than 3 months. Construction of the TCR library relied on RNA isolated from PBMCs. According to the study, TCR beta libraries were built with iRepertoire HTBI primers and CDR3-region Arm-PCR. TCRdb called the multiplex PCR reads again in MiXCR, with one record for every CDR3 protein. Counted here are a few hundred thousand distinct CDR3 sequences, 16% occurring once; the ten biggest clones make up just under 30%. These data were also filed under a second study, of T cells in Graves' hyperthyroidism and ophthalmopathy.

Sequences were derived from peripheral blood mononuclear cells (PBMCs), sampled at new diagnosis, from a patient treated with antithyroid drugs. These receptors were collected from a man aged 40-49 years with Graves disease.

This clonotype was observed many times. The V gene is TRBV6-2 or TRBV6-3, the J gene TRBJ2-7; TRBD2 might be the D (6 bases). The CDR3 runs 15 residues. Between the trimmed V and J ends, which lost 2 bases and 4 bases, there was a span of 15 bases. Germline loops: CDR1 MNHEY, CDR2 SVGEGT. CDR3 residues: CASSYRRGSPYEQYF. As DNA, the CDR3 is TGTGCCAGCAGTTACAGGCGGGGCAGTCCGTACGAGCAGTACTTC.

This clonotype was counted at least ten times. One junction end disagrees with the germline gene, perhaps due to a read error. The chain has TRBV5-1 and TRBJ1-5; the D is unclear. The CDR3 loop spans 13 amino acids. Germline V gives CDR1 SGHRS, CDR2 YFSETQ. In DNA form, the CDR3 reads TGTGCCAGCAGCACGGGGAGTAATCAGCCCCAGCATTTT. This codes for CASSTGSNQPQHF.

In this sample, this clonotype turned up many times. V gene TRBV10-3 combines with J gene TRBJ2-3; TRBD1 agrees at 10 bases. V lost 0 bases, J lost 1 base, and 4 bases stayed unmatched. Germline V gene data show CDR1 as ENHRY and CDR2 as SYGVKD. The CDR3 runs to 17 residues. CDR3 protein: CAISESDRGLGTDTQYF. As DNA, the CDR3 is TGTGCCATCAGTGAGTCCGACAGGGGGCTGGGCACAGATACGCAGTATTTT.

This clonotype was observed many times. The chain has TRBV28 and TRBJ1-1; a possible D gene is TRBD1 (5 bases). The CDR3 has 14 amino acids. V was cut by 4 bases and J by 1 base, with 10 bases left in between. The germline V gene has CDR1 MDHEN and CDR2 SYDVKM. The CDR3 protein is CASSSPGRNTEAFF. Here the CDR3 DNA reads TGTGCCAGCAGTTCCCCGGGACGGAACACTGAAGCTTTCTTT.

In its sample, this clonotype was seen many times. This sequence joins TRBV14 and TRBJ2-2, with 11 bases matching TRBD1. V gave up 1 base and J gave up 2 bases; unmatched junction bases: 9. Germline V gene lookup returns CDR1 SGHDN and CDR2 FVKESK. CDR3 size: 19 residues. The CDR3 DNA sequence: TGTGCCAGCAGCCAAGGGTTAAGGCGGACAGGGGGCAACACCGGGGAGCTGTTTTTT. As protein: CASSQGLRRTGGNTGELFF.

DNA for the CDR3: TGTGCCAGCAGCCCCCGGCAGGGGGCGTTTGGCTACACCTTC. Translation: CASSPRQGAFGYTF. The chain employs TRBV7-9 and TRBJ1-2, with 8 bases identical to TRBD1. The CDR3 runs 14 residues. Trimming removed 5 bases from V and 7 bases from J; junction bases left unmatched: 9. Germline values: CDR1 SEHNR, CDR2 FQNEAQ (reference sequence).

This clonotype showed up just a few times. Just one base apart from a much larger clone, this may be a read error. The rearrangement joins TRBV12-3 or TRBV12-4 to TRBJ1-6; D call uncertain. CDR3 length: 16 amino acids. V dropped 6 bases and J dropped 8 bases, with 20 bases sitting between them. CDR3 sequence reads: CASSRPGIQIDSPLHF. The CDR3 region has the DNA TGTGCCAGCAGCCGACCGGGGATACAGATAGATTCACCCCTCCACTTT.

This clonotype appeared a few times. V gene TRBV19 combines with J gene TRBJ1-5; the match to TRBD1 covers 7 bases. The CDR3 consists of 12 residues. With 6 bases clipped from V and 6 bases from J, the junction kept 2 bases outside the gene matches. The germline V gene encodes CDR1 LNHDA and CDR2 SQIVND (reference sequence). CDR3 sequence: CASRTGVQPQHF. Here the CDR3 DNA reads TGTGCCAGTAGAACAGGGGTTCAGCCCCAGCATTTT.

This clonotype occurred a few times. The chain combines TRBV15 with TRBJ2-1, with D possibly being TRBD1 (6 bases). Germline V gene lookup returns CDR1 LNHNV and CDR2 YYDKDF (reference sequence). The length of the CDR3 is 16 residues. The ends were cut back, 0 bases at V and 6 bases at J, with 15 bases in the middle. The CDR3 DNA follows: TGTGCCACCAGCAGAGATCTATCCAGGGGTGGCAATGAGCAGTTCTTC. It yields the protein CATSRDLSRGGNEQFF.

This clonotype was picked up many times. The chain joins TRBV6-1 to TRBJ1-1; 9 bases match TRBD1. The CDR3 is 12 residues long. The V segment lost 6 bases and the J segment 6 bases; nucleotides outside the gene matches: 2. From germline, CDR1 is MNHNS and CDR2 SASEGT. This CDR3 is CASRQGASEAFF. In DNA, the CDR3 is TGTGCCAGCAGACAGGGGGCCTCTGAAGCTTTCTTT.

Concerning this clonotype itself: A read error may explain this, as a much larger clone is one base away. CDR3 loop: CATSDVESNQPQHF. In nucleotides, the CDR3 is TGTGCCACCAGTGATGTAGAAAGCAATCAGCCCCAGCATTTT. The V and J genes are TRBV24-1 and TRBJ1-5; D is unclear. The V end was cut by 3 bases, the J end by 1 base, with 6 bases between. Germline CDR1 KGHDR, CDR2 SFDVKD. The CDR3 has 14 amino acids.

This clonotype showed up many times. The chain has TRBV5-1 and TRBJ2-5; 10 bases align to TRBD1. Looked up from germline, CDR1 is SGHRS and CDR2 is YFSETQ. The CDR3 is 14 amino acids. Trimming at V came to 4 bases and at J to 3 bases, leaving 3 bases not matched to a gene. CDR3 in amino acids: CASSEGTGEETQYF. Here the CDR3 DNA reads TGCGCCAGCAGCGAAGGGACAGGGGAAGAGACCCAGTACTTC. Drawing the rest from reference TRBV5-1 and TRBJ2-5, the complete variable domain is KAGVTQTPRYLIKTRGQQVTLSCSPISGHRSVSWYQQTPGQGLQFLFEYFSETQRNKGNFPGRFSGRQFSNSRSEMNVSTLELGDSALYLCASSEGTGEETQYFGPGTRLLVL.

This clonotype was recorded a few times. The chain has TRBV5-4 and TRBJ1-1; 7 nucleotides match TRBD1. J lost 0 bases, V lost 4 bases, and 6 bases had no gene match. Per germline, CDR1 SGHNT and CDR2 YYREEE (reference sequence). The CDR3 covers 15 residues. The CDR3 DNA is TGTGCCAGCAGCCGGGACAGCCACCTGAACACTGAAGCTTTCTTT. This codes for CASSRDSHLNTEAFF.